One T cell receptor beta chain is described in this entry. The antigen is not known. Preparation of the TCRbeta library involved a method that used unique molecular identifiers. TCRdb processed the PCR reads anew with MiXCR; each CDR3 protein has one entry. Seen here are 440,000 or so distinct CDR3 sequences, 43% observed once, and the top ten hold around 29%. This sample was taken from a study of T-cell reconstitution after alpha-beta-depleted transplantation in children. Overall study findings and caveats: Two months or so post-transplant, alpha-beta T cells reportedly derived from several hundred expanded graft clones. From newly produced T cells came most of the T-cell counts and diversity one year after transplant.

The germline V gene encodes CDR1 SGHVS and CDR2 FNYEAQ. With 3 bases clipped from V and 3 bases from J, the junction kept 5 bases outside the gene matches. This CDR3 spans 15 amino acids. The clonotype originates from a girl aged 2-9 years with aplastic anemia, due to receive a stem cell transplant. Sequencing used PBMCs, obtained before TCRalphabeta/CD19-depleted stem cell transplant. The chain couples TRBV7-6 to TRBJ2-3; 8 bases match TRBD1. CDR3: CASSFQGAWTDTQYF. The CDR3 DNA reads as TGTGCCAGCAGCTTCCAGGGGGCCTGGACAGATACGCAGTATTTT.